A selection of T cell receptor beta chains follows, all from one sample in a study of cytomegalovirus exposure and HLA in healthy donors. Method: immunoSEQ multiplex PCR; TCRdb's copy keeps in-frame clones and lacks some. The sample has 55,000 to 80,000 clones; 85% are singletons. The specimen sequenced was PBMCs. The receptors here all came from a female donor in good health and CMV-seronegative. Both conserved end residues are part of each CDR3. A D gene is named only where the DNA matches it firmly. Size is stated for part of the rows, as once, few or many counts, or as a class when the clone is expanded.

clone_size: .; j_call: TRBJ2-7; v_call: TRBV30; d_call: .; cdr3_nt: TGTGCCTGGTCACAGGGCTCCGAGCAGTACTTC; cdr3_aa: CAWSQGSEQYF
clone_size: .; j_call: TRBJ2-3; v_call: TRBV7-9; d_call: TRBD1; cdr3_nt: TGTGCCAGCAGCCTCGGGACAGCAGATACGCAGTATTTT; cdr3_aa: CASSLGTADTQYF
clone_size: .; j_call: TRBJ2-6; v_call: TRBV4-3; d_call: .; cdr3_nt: TGCGCCAGCAGCCAGCAGACAGGAGGAGTGGGGGCCAACGTCCTGACTTTC; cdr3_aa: CASSQQTGGVGANVLTF
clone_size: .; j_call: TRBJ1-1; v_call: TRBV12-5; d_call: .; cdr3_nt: TGTGCTAGTGGTTTACAGGAGAACACTGAAGCTTTCTTT; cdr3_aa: CASGLQENTEAFF
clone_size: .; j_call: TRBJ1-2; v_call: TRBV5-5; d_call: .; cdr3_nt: TGTGCCAGCAGCGCCCAACCCGGGGGGTTTAACTATGGCTACACCTTC; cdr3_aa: CASSAQPGGFNYGYTF
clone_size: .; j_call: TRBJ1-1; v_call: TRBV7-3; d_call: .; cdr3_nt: TGTGCCAGCAGCTTAAACAGTAACACTGAAGCTTTCTTT; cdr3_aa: CASSLNSNTEAFF
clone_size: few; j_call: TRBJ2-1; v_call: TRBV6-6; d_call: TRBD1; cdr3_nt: TGTGCCAGCACCAACCGGGACAGTTCATACAATGAGCAGTTCTTC; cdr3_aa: CASTNRDSSYNEQFF
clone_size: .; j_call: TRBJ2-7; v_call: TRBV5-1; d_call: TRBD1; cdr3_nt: TGCGCCAGCAGCTTGGACAGGGGGACCTACGAGCAGTACTTC; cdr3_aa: CASSLDRGTYEQYF
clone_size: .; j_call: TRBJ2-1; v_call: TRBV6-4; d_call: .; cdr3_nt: TGTGCCAGCAGTGACTCGGCTAGCTCCTACAATGAGCAGTTCTTC; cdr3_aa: CASSDSASSYNEQFF
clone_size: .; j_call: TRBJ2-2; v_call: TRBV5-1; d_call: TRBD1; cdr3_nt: TGCGCCAGCAGCTTGGTTCCCGGGACAGGAGGCGGGGAGCTGTTTTTT; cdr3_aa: CASSLVPGTGGGELFF